The source of this TCR beta chain is a study of T cell responses to AZD1222 COVID-19 vaccine. The study's findings and limits: Repertoires in all cases were sampled only once the peak T cell response had passed. Vaccine-associated CD4 TCRs ranged over spike, dominating at 160-218 and 743-854.

The CDR3 has 14 residues. In germline, CDR1 is SGHNT, CDR2 YYREEE (reference sequence). Trimming left V 5 bases short and J 2 bases short, with 12 bases between. The method was immunoSEQ multiplex PCR; TCRdb's version includes in-frame clones alone and lacks a portion of them. Altogether some 120,000 clones are present, about 90% being singletons, with the ten largest covering 0.85% to 1.3%. Remarks on this clone: Its antigen is not identified.

This sequence was found in an adult in good health. Sequencing used peripheral blood, obtained on day 0 of AZD1222 vaccination. V and J are TRBV5-4 and TRBJ2-3; D gene uncertain. CDR3 nucleotide sequence: TGTGCCAGCAGTCCGGCGGCAGACACAGATACGCAGTATTTT. Its translation is CASSPAADTDTQYF.